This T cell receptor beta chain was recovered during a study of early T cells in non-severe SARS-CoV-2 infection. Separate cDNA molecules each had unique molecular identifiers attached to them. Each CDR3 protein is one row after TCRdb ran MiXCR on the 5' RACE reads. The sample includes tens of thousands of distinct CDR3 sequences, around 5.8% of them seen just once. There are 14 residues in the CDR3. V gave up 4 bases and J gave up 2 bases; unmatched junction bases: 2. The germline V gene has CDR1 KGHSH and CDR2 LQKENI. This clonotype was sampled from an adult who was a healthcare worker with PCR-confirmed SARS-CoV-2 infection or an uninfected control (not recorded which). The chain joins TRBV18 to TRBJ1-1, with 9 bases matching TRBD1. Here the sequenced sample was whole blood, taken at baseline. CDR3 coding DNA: TGTGCCAGCTCACGGGACAGGGTAAACACTGAAGCTTTCTTT. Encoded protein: CASSRDRVNTEAFF.